This T cell receptor beta chain was captured in a study of T cells in Graves' hyperthyroidism and ophthalmopathy. Study-level points and caveats: Ophthalmopathy stood apart from stable hyperthyroidism in a 13 V-J model. The blood repertoire included most of the expanded thyroid clonotypes above 0.001.

RNA transcripts served as the template for amplifying TCR beta CDR3 regions. Carried out on the TCR CDR3, a first-round RT-PCR used the HTBI primer set. TCRdb processed the multiplex PCR reads anew with MiXCR; each CDR3 protein has one entry. The sample holds over 150,000 distinct CDR3 sequences, 17% seen once. There are many counts of this clonotype. The target antigen is unknown. CDR1 and CDR2 from the germline V gene are MNHEY and SMNVEV (reference sequence). Trimming took 5 bases from V and 7 from J; bases not matched to a gene: 15. This CDR3 has 17 amino acids. Across 18 months, stable Graves' hyperthyroidism was marked by no progression to ophthalmopathy. Diagnoses used clinical symptoms, serum thyroxine and TRAb, thyroid ultrasound and orbital computed tomography.

The chain couples TRBV27 to TRBJ2-1, with 9 bases identical to TRBD1. Source material: blood. This clonotype was sampled from a woman aged 50 to 65 with Graves' hyperthyroidism. The DNA for the CDR3 is TGTGCCAGCAGTCTCTCACCACAGGGGGCTAAGGGGAATGAGCAGTTCTTC. It is translated as CASSLSPQGAKGNEQFF.